This T cell receptor beta chain was sequenced during a study of long-term antiretroviral therapy in people with HIV. This clone was seen a single time. Survey-level immunoSEQ v3.0 assays were run. Produced via immunoSEQ multiplex PCR; TCRdb's table is partial and in-frame only. The repertoire holds about 25,000 clones, with 70% to 90% as singletons. CDR3 length equals 13 residues. Trimming pared 3 bases from V and 4 bases from J, leaving 7 bases between. The germline gives CDR1 LNHDA, CDR2 SQIVND (reference sequence). Source: unsorted PBMCs, taken 1.2 years after starting antiretroviral therapy. The TCR originated in a man aged 45-65 years with HIV. The chain carries TRBV19 and TRBJ2-1; D remains unclear. The CDR3, as DNA: TGTGCCAGTAGTATCAATAGTTACAATGAGCAGTTCTTC. It yields the protein CASSINSYNEQFF.